This T cell receptor beta chain comes out of a study of graft-versus-host responses after intestinal transplantation. Across the whole study: Recipients had multivisceral, liver-intestinal, or isolated intestinal transplants. Anti-thymocyte globulin induction preceded about 3 years of tacrolimus and steroid maintenance in all recipients. Whole-study findings and limits: Some GvH clones were seen earlier in gut or blood, suggesting intestinal origin. Peak levels of circulating GvH clones tracked with early post-transplant HvG declines.

This clone was seen only once. As yet, its antigen is unknown. Generated by immunoSEQ multiplex PCR, the TCRdb table keeps only in-frame clones and is missing some. The table lists 90,000 to 130,000 clones, 80% to 95% of them singletons, with about 0.54% in the top ten. This CDR3 contains 16 residues. The ends lost 3 bases at V and 8 bases at J; junction bases unmatched: 12. Germline V gene lookup returns CDR1 PRHDT and CDR2 FYEKMQ (reference sequence). The chain joins TRBV13 to TRBJ2-1; 8 bases match TRBD2. The TCR sequence derives from a human donor who received an intestinal transplant. The starting material was unstimulated CD8+ T cells sorted from spleen or lymph node cells, obtained before intestinal transplant. This CDR3 is CASSLLSGSPRDEQFF. CDR3 nucleotide sequence: TGTGCCAGCAGCTTGCTCAGCGGGAGCCCAAGGGATGAGCAGTTCTTC.